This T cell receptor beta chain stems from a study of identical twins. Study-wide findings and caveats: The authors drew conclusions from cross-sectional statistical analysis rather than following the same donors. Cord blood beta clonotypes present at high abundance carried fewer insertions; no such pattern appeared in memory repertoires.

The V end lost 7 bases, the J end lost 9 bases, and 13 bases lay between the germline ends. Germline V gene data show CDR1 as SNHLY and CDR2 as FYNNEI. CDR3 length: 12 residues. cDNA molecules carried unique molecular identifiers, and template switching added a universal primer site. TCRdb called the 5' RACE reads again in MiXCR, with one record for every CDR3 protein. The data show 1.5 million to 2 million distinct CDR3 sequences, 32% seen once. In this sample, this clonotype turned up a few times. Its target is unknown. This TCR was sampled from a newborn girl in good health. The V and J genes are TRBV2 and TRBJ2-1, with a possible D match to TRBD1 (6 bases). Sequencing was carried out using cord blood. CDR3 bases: TGTGCCAGCACCCAAGGGACACCTGAGCAGTTCTTC. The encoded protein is CASTQGTPEQFF.